This TCR beta chain was sequenced for a study of CD8 T cells in Susac syndrome. Per germline, CDR1 MGHRA and CDR2 YSYEKL. This CDR3 region has 16 residues. The V end was cut by 1 base, the J end by 2 bases, with 14 bases between. Random hexamers were used to reverse transcribe 0.5 to 1 ug of RNA. Each CDR3 protein is one row after TCRdb ran MiXCR on the immunoSEQ multiplex PCR reads. Counted here are more than 200,000 distinct CDR3 sequences, about 94% occurring once; the ten biggest clones make up about 0.12%. The J gene is TRBJ2-5, the V gene TRBV4-1; no reliable D call. Material: CD8+ T cells from PBMCs. The TCR comes from a human donor with multiple sclerosis. CDR3 bases: TGCGCCAGCAGCCAAGGGCGATCGTCAGGTCAAGAGACCCAGTACTTC. This codes for CASSQGRSSGQETQYF.